The next 21 T cell receptor beta chains were all read from a single sample in a study of tumor and adjacent non-tumor tissue in lung cancer. The template was RNA from unsorted bulk tissue. The normal lung tissue was taken more than 3 cm from the tumor edge. TCRbeta libraries were built with three rounds of nested PCR, modified from ARM-PCR. One entry per CDR3 protein results from TCRdb running MiXCR on the multiplex PCR reads. The repertoire holds 45,000 to 65,000 distinct CDR3 sequences, with 74% as singletons. Sequencing used distant non-tumor lung tissue. These receptors all come from a woman between 55 and 75 years old with non-small cell lung cancer.

Concerning this clonotype: This may stem from a read error, because a much larger clone lies one nucleotide away. The chain employs TRBV7-2 and TRBJ2-5; D unresolved. Germline V gene sequence: CDR1 SGHTA, CDR2 FQGNSA. The CDR3 consists of 13 residues. Trimming left V 7 bases short and J 5 bases short, with 14 bases between. The CDR3 region has the DNA TGTGCCAGCACCAGTGCAGTAGGGGAGACCCAGTACTTC. Its protein product is CASTSAVGETQYF.

Worth noting for this clonotype: The missing conserved phenylalanine or tryptophan at the end of this CDR3 makes a read error likely. It is unclear where the CDR3 begins or ends on the DNA, so no DNA is shown, and the CDR3 is as TCRdb lists it. V usage is TRBV11-2 and J usage is TRBJ2-6; the tabulated D call, TRBD1, remains unverified against the DNA. The CDR3 is 14 residues long, counting both termini. Germline V lookup: CDR1 SGHAT, CDR2 FQNNGV. CDR3 amino acids: CASSPLSGTNVLNL.

The V call is TRBV11-1, the J call TRBJ2-2; the D gene is possibly TRBD1 (6 bases). The ends were cut back, 5 bases at V and 17 bases at J, with 30 bases in the middle. The CDR3 runs to 16 residues. The germline CDR1 and CDR2 sequences are SGHAT and FQDESV (reference sequence). The CDR3: CASSPGNRVATGEPFF. CDR3 sequence (DNA): TGTGCCAGCAGCCCTGGGAACAGGGTGGCCACCGGGGAACCATTTTTT.

Regarding this clonotype: The junction does not match germline at one end; this may be a read error. The V gene is TRBV11-2, the J gene TRBJ2-7, with D perhaps TRBD2 (5 bases). CDR1 SGHAT and CDR2 FQNNGV come from the germline V gene. The CDR3 has 15 residues. In DNA, the CDR3 is TGTGTCAGCGGACTCCAATCCGGCAATAACTACGAGGAGTACTTC. It yields the protein CVSGLQSGNNYEEYF. Drawing the rest from reference TRBV11-2 and TRBJ2-7, the complete variable domain is EAGVAQSPRYKIIEKRQSVAFWCNPISGHATLYWYQQILGQGPKLLIQFQNNGVVDDSQLPKDRFSAERLKGVDSTLKIQPAKLEDSAVYLCVSGLQSGNNYEEYFGPGTRLTVT.

This clonotype was counted a single time. The conserved phenylalanine or tryptophan is not found at the CDR3 terminus, so this likely reflects a read error. CDR3 sequence: CASSHPGPLDTQYS. In DNA, the CDR3 is TGTGCCAGCAGTCACCCGGGACCCCTAGATACGCAGTATTCT. The chain joins TRBV4-2 to TRBJ2-3; possibly TRBD1 or TRBD2 for D (5 bases each). The CDR3 totals 14 residues. Germline V gene data show CDR1 as LGHNA and CDR2 as YNFKEQ. Between the trimmed V and J ends, which lost 6 bases and 5 bases, there was a span of 15 bases.

In this sample, this clonotype turned up once. V and J are TRBV6-5 and TRBJ2-5; D perhaps matches TRBD1 (5 bases). This CDR3 has 14 amino acids. Germline CDR1 MNHEY, CDR2 SVGAGI. Trimming removed 5 bases from V and 6 bases from J, with 16 bases in between. CDR3 bases: TGTGCCAGCAGTCGGACACGCAGACAAAAGACCCAGTACTTC. Translating it yields CASSRTRRQKTQYF.

A note on this clonotype: The junction departs from germline at one end; a sequencing error may be responsible. This chain uses TRBV29-1 with TRBJ2-3; the D gene is possibly TRBD1 (7 bases). Germline CDR1 and CDR2: SQVTM and ANQGSEA. This CDR3 has 12 residues. CDR3 bases: TGCAGCGTTCGGCAGGGGGGAGATACCCAGTATTTT. Protein sequence: CSVRQGGDTQYF.

The rearrangement joins TRBV20-1 to TRBJ2-2, with 7 bases matching TRBD2. CDR3 size: 14 residues. The germline gives CDR1 DFQATT, CDR2 SNEGSKA (reference sequence). Trimming removed 5 bases from V and 9 bases from J; junction bases left unmatched: 12. Here the CDR3 reads CSASSSSGTRELFF. CDR3 sequence (DNA): TGCAGTGCTTCCAGCTCTAGCGGTACCAGGGAGCTGTTTTTT.

Here the CDR3 reads CAISFTGSGELFF. CDR3 coding DNA: TGTGCCATCAGCTTCACAGGGTCCGGGGAGCTGTTTTTT. V is TRBV12-3 or TRBV12-4 and J is TRBJ2-2; a weak D match, TRBD1 (6 bases). CDR3 length: 13 amino acids. V was cut by 10 bases and J by 6 bases, with 15 bases left in between.

To note about this clonotype: A read error may account for a junction end that differs from germline. The chain is built from TRBV4-1 and TRBJ2-1; D gene uncertain. This CDR3 has 14 amino acids. Looked up from germline, CDR1 is MGHRA and CDR2 is YSYEKL. The CDR3 DNA follows: TGCGCCAACAGCCAAGAGGCAACCGTGAATGGGCAGTTCTTC. It encodes CANSQEATVNGQFF.

The chain carries TRBV12-3 or TRBV12-4 and TRBJ1-2, with D possibly TRBD1 on 5 matching bases. Trimming took off 5 bases at V and 10 bases at J, with 20 bases between the two ends. CDR3 length equals 14 residues. The CDR3 loop reads CASSPTDGDHDYTF. The CDR3 coding sequence is TGTGCCAGCAGTCCCACGGACGGGGACCATGACTACACCTTC.

Many counts were recorded for this clonotype. This rearrangement joins TRBV5-4 to TRBJ2-7; D possibly corresponds to TRBD2 (6 bases). Trimming left V 4 bases short and J 6 bases short, with 17 bases between. The germline V gene encodes CDR1 SGHNT and CDR2 YYREEE (reference sequence). The CDR3 contains 14 residues. The CDR3 loop reads CASSRTLGEVEQYF. DNA of the CDR3: TGTGCCAGCAGCCGGACCTTAGGGGAGGTCGAGCAGTACTTC.

About this clonotype: The junction shows a germline mismatch at one end, possibly a read error. The CDR3 sequence is CVILRDGSYGYTF. The CDR3, as DNA: TGTGTCATCCTCCGGGACGGATCCTATGGGTACACCTTC. J is TRBJ1-2 and V is TRBV6-2 or TRBV6-3; a possible D gene is TRBD1 (5 bases). From germline, CDR1 is MNHEY and CDR2 SVGEGT. CDR3 size: 13 residues.

This clonotype was picked up a small number of times. One base away lies a much larger clone, so this may be a sequencing read error. V is TRBV7-8 and J is TRBJ1-2; D gene uncertain. V gave up 5 bases and J gave up 7 bases, with 11 bases separating them. The CDR3 sequence is 12 residues long. Per germline, CDR1 SGHVS and CDR2 FQNEAQ. CDR3 in DNA: TGTGCCAGCAGCGTGCAGGAGCTTGGCTACACCTTC. It translates to CASSVQELGYTF.

This clonotype was counted a few times. A much larger clone is a single base away; this may be a read error. This chain uses TRBV7-8 with TRBJ1-5; D is unclear. Germline V lookup: CDR1 SGHVS, CDR2 FQNEAQ. The length of the CDR3 is 14 residues. CDR3 sequence reads: CASNLAASRGPQHF. The CDR3 DNA follows: TGTGCCAGCAACTTAGCGGCCAGCCGGGGACCCCAGCATTTT.

There are many counts of this clonotype. This chain uses TRBV20-1 with TRBJ2-5; perhaps TRBD2 as D (7 bases). The germline V and J ends were trimmed by 6 bases and 2 bases, with 13 bases remaining between them. CDR1 DFQATT and CDR2 SNEGSKA come from the germline V gene (reference sequence). This CDR3 comprises 13 residues. This CDR3 is CSAGRGGQETQYF. DNA of the CDR3: TGCAGTGCGGGCAGGGGAGGGCAAGAGACCCAGTACTTC.

A word on this clonotype: Lacking the conserved final phenylalanine or tryptophan, this CDR3 likely reflects a read error. This sequence joins TRBV14 and TRBJ2-2; D gene uncertain. In germline, CDR1 is SGHDN, CDR2 FVKESK. Trimming cost V 4 bases and J 2 bases, with 14 bases left between them. The CDR3 loop spans 16 amino acids. CDR3 bases: TGTGCCAGCAGCCCTCCCGTGACTTTAAACACCGGGGAGCTGTTTTGT. Translating gives CASSPPVTLNTGELFC.

This clonotype came up a few times. With a much larger clone just one base away, this may be a read error. The chain has TRBV28 and TRBJ1-1, with no clear D. The CDR3 loop spans 12 amino acids. Trimming shortened V by 10 bases and J by 1 base, and 10 bases separated the two germline ends. Germline V gives CDR1 MDHEN, CDR2 SYDVKM. The CDR3 coding sequence is TGTGCCAACCACGATGGGAACACTGAAGCTTTCTTT. It encodes CANHDGNTEAFF.

Note on this clonotype: Sequence at one end of the junction differs from germline and may be a read error. The chain joins TRBV12-3 or TRBV12-4 to TRBJ1-2; 9 bases are shared with TRBD1. The CDR3 extends over 12 amino acids. The CDR3 DNA follows: TGTGCCAGCAGAAAGGGACAGGGTAGGGCGGCCTTC. It specifies CASRKGQGRAAF.

The chain carries TRBV6-5 and TRBJ2-4; D assignment may be TRBD1 or TRBD2 (5 bases each). The CDR3 covers 17 residues. CDR1 and CDR2 (germline): MNHEY, SVGAGI. V was trimmed by 6 bases and J by 5 bases, leaving 23 bases between them. The CDR3 DNA follows: TGTGCCAGCAGACCATCGAAAGGGGAATGGACTCAAAACATTCAGTACTTC. Amino acids: CASRPSKGEWTQNIQYF.

Regarding this clonotype: This may stem from a read error, because a much larger clone lies one nucleotide away. The conserved phenylalanine or tryptophan normally closing the CDR3 is absent here, so this likely arose from a read error. V gene TRBV29-1 combines with J gene TRBJ1-2, with a tentative D call TRBD1 (6 bases). The germline V gene has CDR1 SQVTM and CDR2 ANQGSEA. The V end lost 3 bases, the J end lost 6 bases, and 11 bases lay between the germline ends. The CDR3 is 12 amino acids. The DNA for the CDR3 is TGCAGCGTTGAGATGTCAGGGGATGGCTACACCCTC. Its protein product is CSVEMSGDGYTL.